A selection of T cell receptor beta chains follows, all from one sample in a study of human T cells and chemical hapten exposure. TCRdb reanalysed the RACE reads using MiXCR and keeps one entry per CDR3 protein. This sample has about 77,000 distinct CDR3 sequences, with around 9.3% found just once. Sequencing was carried out using whole blood. The source is a female donor in good health. Some clones in this sample may be carry-over from other donors' samples. Each CDR3 is given without its conserved first and last residue. The order of the fields is CDR3 protein, V gene, J gene, CDR3 length.

CDR3aa: ASSPSRGVVRQPQH; v_gene: TRBV12-3/TRBV12-4; j_gene: TRBJ1-5; len: 14
CDR3aa: ASSQDPSGVYEQY; v_gene: TRBV4-2; j_gene: TRBJ2-7; len: 13
CDR3aa: ASSLAGEIAQPQH; v_gene: TRBV12-3/TRBV12-4; j_gene: TRBJ1-5; len: 13
CDR3aa: ASRGTFFYT; v_gene: TRBV6-2/TRBV6-3; j_gene: TRBJ1-2; len: 9
CDR3aa: ASSVAGAVPGTQY; v_gene: TRBV2; j_gene: TRBJ2-3; len: 13
CDR3aa: ASSLLDNYEQY; v_gene: TRBV28; j_gene: TRBJ2-7; len: 11
CDR3aa: ASSLRVSYEQY; v_gene: TRBV12-3/TRBV12-4; j_gene: TRBJ2-7; len: 11
CDR3aa: ASSFQDSSYEQY; v_gene: TRBV27; j_gene: TRBJ2-7; len: 12
CDR3aa: ASSPNTGELF; v_gene: TRBV11-3; j_gene: TRBJ2-2; len: 10
CDR3aa: SAAVVTNTEAF; v_gene: TRBV20-1; j_gene: TRBJ1-1; len: 11
CDR3aa: ASSSGTAYEQY; v_gene: TRBV5-1; j_gene: TRBJ2-7; len: 11
CDR3aa: ASSLRTGGFEKLF; v_gene: TRBV7-2; j_gene: TRBJ1-4; len: 13
CDR3aa: ASSQARGYALDTQY; v_gene: TRBV14; j_gene: TRBJ2-3; len: 14
CDR3aa: ASSPGPRNSPLH; v_gene: TRBV12-3/TRBV12-4; j_gene: TRBJ1-6; len: 12
CDR3aa: ASSRDGAGVGSPLH; v_gene: TRBV7-2; j_gene: TRBJ1-6; len: 14
CDR3aa: ASSPTRNTEAF; v_gene: TRBV7-8; j_gene: TRBJ1-1; len: 11
CDR3aa: ASSFRLMMVKY; v_gene: TRBV11-1; j_gene: TRBJ1-2; len: 11
CDR3aa: ASTTGSSSYNSPLH; v_gene: TRBV6-6; j_gene: TRBJ1-6; len: 14
CDR3aa: ASSFWYGYT; v_gene: TRBV28; j_gene: TRBJ1-2; len: 9
CDR3aa: ASSWTDGYT; v_gene: TRBV28; j_gene: TRBJ1-2; len: 9
CDR3aa: ASTGDSYLNTEAF; v_gene: TRBV2; j_gene: TRBJ1-1; len: 13
CDR3aa: ASSPAQGSTDTQY; v_gene: TRBV18; j_gene: TRBJ2-3; len: 13
CDR3aa: ASSPHARGRNYGYT; v_gene: TRBV4-2; j_gene: TRBJ1-2; len: 14
CDR3aa: AIRGTGSSYEQY; v_gene: TRBV10-3; j_gene: TRBJ2-7; len: 12
CDR3aa: ASSPSAGDTEAF; v_gene: TRBV3-1; j_gene: TRBJ1-1; len: 12
CDR3aa: ASSNRDRSSYEQY; v_gene: TRBV11-2; j_gene: TRBJ2-7; len: 13
CDR3aa: ASSLYLRQGGEKLF; v_gene: TRBV5-6; j_gene: TRBJ1-4; len: 14
CDR3aa: ASSFHPSDTEAF; v_gene: TRBV7-3; j_gene: TRBJ1-1; len: 12
CDR3aa: ATGLVNTEAF; v_gene: TRBV15; j_gene: TRBJ1-1; len: 10
CDR3aa: ASSWGDQPQH; v_gene: TRBV7-2; j_gene: TRBJ1-5; len: 10
CDR3aa: ASSEWAGNYEQY; v_gene: TRBV6-1; j_gene: TRBJ2-7; len: 12
CDR3aa: SASSSGASPYNEQF; v_gene: TRBV20-1; j_gene: TRBJ2-1; len: 14
CDR3aa: ASSQWTADKQY; v_gene: TRBV4-3; j_gene: TRBJ2-3; len: 11
CDR3aa: AIRQDRHPYGYT; v_gene: TRBV10-3; j_gene: TRBJ1-2; len: 12
CDR3aa: AISGGTGKETQY; v_gene: TRBV10-3; j_gene: TRBJ2-5; len: 12
CDR3aa: ASSRRSTNSGANVLT; v_gene: TRBV12-3/TRBV12-4; j_gene: TRBJ2-6; len: 15
CDR3aa: ASSESNTDTQY; v_gene: TRBV6-4; j_gene: TRBJ2-3; len: 11
CDR3aa: ASSQGRQGARTEAF; v_gene: TRBV4-1; j_gene: TRBJ1-1; len: 14
CDR3aa: ASSEVSGGYGYT; v_gene: TRBV2; j_gene: TRBJ1-2; len: 12
CDR3aa: SAHQPGGSNYGYT; v_gene: TRBV29-1; j_gene: TRBJ1-2; len: 13
CDR3aa: ASMTGGGAAFNEQF; v_gene: TRBV19; j_gene: TRBJ2-1; len: 14
CDR3aa: ASSHTGRAYEQY; v_gene: TRBV7-2; j_gene: TRBJ2-7; len: 12
CDR3aa: ASSSGGSPLH; v_gene: TRBV6-5; j_gene: TRBJ1-6; len: 10
CDR3aa: ASSIRLNYEQY; v_gene: TRBV19; j_gene: TRBJ2-7; len: 11
CDR3aa: ASSLLSGLEYNEKLF; v_gene: TRBV4-1; j_gene: TRBJ1-4; len: 15
CDR3aa: ASNPSPGPDTQY; v_gene: TRBV5-1; j_gene: TRBJ2-3; len: 12
CDR3aa: ASSPLGTEKTDTQY; v_gene: TRBV11-1; j_gene: TRBJ2-3; len: 14